A selection of T cell receptor beta chains follows, all from one sample in a study of T cell responses to AZD1222 COVID-19 vaccine. Clones were sequenced by immunoSEQ multiplex PCR, and TCRdb holds only the in-frame ones, with some missing. The table has some 150,000 clones, over 85% seen once. The sample consisted of peripheral blood, taken 28 days after the second AZD1222 dose. These receptor sequences come from an adult who received the AZD1222 COVID-19 vaccine. CDR3s include the opening cysteine and the closing phenylalanine or tryptophan. The D gene is left open where the match is weak. Part of the rows lack a size; the others show once, few, many or a class for expanded clones.

J,D,size,V,length,CDR3,DNA
TRBJ2-5,NA,NA,TRBV30,12,CAWSPVGKTQYF,TGTGCCTGGAGTCCGGTTGGGAAGACCCAGTACTTC
TRBJ2-3,TRBD1,few,TRBV24-1,12,CATSITGVTQYF,TGTGCCACCAGCATAACAGGGGTAACGCAGTATTTT
TRBJ1-1,NA,NA,TRBV6-2/TRBV6-3,15,CASSYYGHPNTEAFF,TGTGCCAGCAGTTACTATGGACACCCGAACACTGAAGCTTTCTTT
TRBJ2-5,NA,few,TRBV6-2/TRBV6-3,15,CASSSRKGQAETQYF,TGTGCCAGCAGTTCCCGGAAGGGGCAGGCAGAGACCCAGTACTTC
TRBJ1-3,NA,NA,TRBV11-2,14,CASSYHQTRNTIYF,TGTGCCAGCAGCTACCACCAGACCAGAAACACCATATATTTT
TRBJ2-1,NA,NA,TRBV7-8,17,CASSRTRSSPSYNEQFF,TGTGCCAGCAGCCGAACACGTAGTTCCCCCTCCTACAATGAGCAGTTCTTC
TRBJ1-5,NA,NA,TRBV6-4,12,CASRGGGQPQHF,TGTGCCAGCAGGGGGGGCGGTCAGCCCCAGCATTTT
TRBJ2-1,NA,NA,TRBV13,16,CASSQAARDGDNEQFF,TGTGCCAGCAGCCAAGCGGCCCGGGACGGAGACAATGAGCAGTTCTTC
TRBJ2-1,NA,NA,TRBV29-1,16,CSVGGALALSYNEQFF,TGCAGCGTGGGGGGGGCCCTAGCTTTATCCTACAATGAGCAGTTCTTC
TRBJ2-2,NA,NA,TRBV10-1,13,CASMESNTGELFF,TGCGCCAGCATGGAGTCGAACACCGGGGAGCTGTTTTTT
TRBJ1-5,TRBD1,NA,TRBV30,14,CAWSMPGGHQPQHF,TGTGCCTGGAGTATGCCAGGGGGTCACCAGCCCCAGCATTTT
TRBJ1-1,NA,medium-sized,TRBV5-4,12,CASSVSNTEAFF,TGTGCCAGCAGCGTCTCAAACACTGAAGCTTTCTTT
TRBJ1-6,NA,NA,TRBV11-2,17,CASSLVGGMGVNSPLHF,TGTGCCAGCAGCCTAGTCGGTGGTATGGGTGTTAATTCACCCCTCCACTTT
TRBJ2-2,TRBD2,NA,TRBV28,14,CASLSGEYGGELFF,TGTGCCAGCCTTAGCGGGGAGTACGGCGGGGAGCTGTTTTTT
TRBJ2-2,TRBD1,few,TRBV11-1,17,CASSLAWTGANTGELFF,TGTGCCAGCAGCTTAGCCTGGACAGGAGCGAACACCGGGGAGCTGTTTTTT
TRBJ2-7,TRBD2,NA,TRBV6-5,15,CASRIGTSGTYEQYF,TGTGCCAGCAGGATTGGGACTAGCGGGACCTACGAGCAGTACTTC
TRBJ1-1,TRBD1,NA,TRBV5-1,16,CASSFNRDSMNTEAFF,TGCGCCAGCAGCTTTAACCGGGACAGCATGAACACTGAAGCTTTCTTT
TRBJ1-5,NA,NA,TRBV19,15,CASSIRPLGNQPQHF,TGTGCCAGTAGTATTCGGCCACTGGGCAATCAGCCCCAGCATTTT
TRBJ2-7,TRBD1,once,TRBV6-5,14,CASSQDRASYEQYF,TGTGCCAGCAGCCAGGACAGGGCCTCCTACGAGCAGTACTTC
TRBJ2-1,TRBD2,NA,TRBV7-9,17,CASSLAETSGWGNEQFF,TGTGCCAGCAGCTTAGCAGAGACTAGCGGCTGGGGCAATGAGCAGTTCTTC
TRBJ2-1,NA,once,TRBV11-3,14,CASSLDLGTPEQFF,TGTGCCAGCAGCTTAGATCTAGGGACTCCTGAGCAGTTCTTC
TRBJ1-6,NA,NA,TRBV4-3,15,CASSQDNSGVSPLHF,TGCGCCAGCAGCCAAGATAATTCGGGGGTTTCACCCCTCCACTTT
TRBJ1-6,NA,NA,TRBV18,13,CATQRGWNSPLHF,TGTGCCACCCAAAGGGGTTGGAATTCACCCCTCCACTTT
TRBJ2-1,TRBD2,NA,TRBV3-1/TRBV3-2,14,CASSQVAGAGEQFF,TGTGCCAGCAGCCAAGTAGCGGGAGCGGGTGAGCAGTTCTTC
TRBJ1-1,NA,NA,TRBV4-3,14,CASSQDRGFTEAFF,TGCGCCAGCAGCCAAGATAGAGGATTCACTGAAGCTTTCTTT
TRBJ2-3,TRBD1,NA,TRBV11-2,16,CASSPGTGYVTDTQYF,TGTGCCAGCAGCCCGGGGACAGGGTATGTCACAGATACGCAGTATTTT
TRBJ1-1,NA,NA,TRBV5-1,15,CASRYMGGGVTEAFF,TGCGCCAGCAGGTATATGGGAGGAGGGGTTACTGAAGCTTTCTTT
TRBJ2-5,TRBD2,NA,TRBV5-1,17,CASSFRTTSAPQETQYF,TGCGCCAGCAGCTTCCGTACGACTAGCGCACCGCAAGAGACCCAGTACTTC
TRBJ1-5,NA,once,TRBV2,14,CASEAGSGGQPQHF,TGTGCCTCGGAGGCGGGATCAGGTGGGCAGCCCCAGCATTTT
TRBJ2-5,TRBD2,once,TRBV2,17,CASSLRLAGGIGETQYF,TGTGCCAGCAGTCTCCGACTAGCGGGAGGGATTGGAGAGACCCAGTACTTC
TRBJ2-5,NA,NA,TRBV27,14,CASSPTYIQETQYF,TGTGCCAGCAGCCCCACCTACATACAAGAGACCCAGTACTTC
TRBJ2-1,TRBD2,NA,TRBV28,16,CASSPGLAGEDNEQFF,TGTGCCAGCAGTCCCGGACTAGCGGGGGAAGACAATGAGCAGTTCTTC
TRBJ1-1,TRBD1,NA,TRBV7-8,17,CASSLVRDSFLNTEAFF,TGTGCCAGCAGCTTAGTTCGGGACAGTTTCTTGAACACTGAAGCTTTCTTT
TRBJ2-5,TRBD2,NA,TRBV19,15,CASRIGGGKQETQYF,TGTGCCAGTAGGATCGGGGGGGGAAAACAAGAGACCCAGTACTTC
TRBJ2-7,NA,NA,TRBV3-1/TRBV3-2,13,CASSQDGAEEQYF,TGTGCCAGCAGCCAAGACGGAGCCGAGGAGCAGTACTTC
TRBJ1-2,NA,NA,TRBV12-3/TRBV12-4,12,CASSLAQVGYTF,TGTGCCAGCAGTCTGGCCCAGGTGGGCTACACCTTC
TRBJ1-3,NA,NA,TRBV6-5,15,CASRGGFSAGNTIYF,TGTGCCAGCCGGGGTGGTTTTTCGGCTGGAAACACCATATATTTT
TRBJ2-7,TRBD1,NA,TRBV5-4,15,CASSPDRVKWFEQYF,TGTGCCAGCAGCCCGGACAGGGTAAAGTGGTTCGAGCAGTACTTC
TRBJ2-4,TRBD1,NA,TRBV5-4,16,CASSSTGQGRGNIQYF,TGTGCCAGCAGCTCTACGGGACAGGGGAGAGGAAACATTCAGTACTTC
TRBJ2-2,NA,few,TRBV11-2,11,CASGGHGELFF,TGTGCCAGCGGTGGGCACGGGGAGCTGTTTTTT
TRBJ1-2,TRBD1,NA,TRBV6-2/TRBV6-3,12,CASSFGTGGYTF,TGTGCCAGCAGTTTCGGGACAGGGGGCTACACCTTC
TRBJ1-2,NA,NA,TRBV5-5,13,CASSLRASYGYTF,TGTGCCAGCAGCTTGCGGGCCAGCTATGGCTACACCTTC
TRBJ2-5,TRBD1,NA,TRBV5-1,15,CASEKGQGRGETQYF,TGCGCCAGCGAAAAGGGACAGGGAAGGGGAGAGACCCAGTACTTC
TRBJ2-1,NA,NA,TRBV9,15,CASSPTPHLSNEQFF,TGTGCCAGCAGTCCCACCCCGCATCTTTCCAATGAGCAGTTCTTC
TRBJ1-4,NA,NA,TRBV7-8,12,CASSYADGKLFF,TGTGCCAGCAGCTACGCCGACGGGAAACTGTTTTTT
TRBJ2-3,TRBD1,NA,TRBV2,17,CASSSRDRGRDTDTQYF,TGTGCCAGCAGTTCCCGGGACAGGGGACGAGACACAGATACGCAGTATTTT